These 30 T cell receptor beta chains were sequenced from one sample in a study of Ad26.COV2.S vaccination and SARS-CoV-2 variants. The repertoire was sequenced with immunoSEQ multiplex PCR; TCRdb's copy has only in-frame clones and lacks some. The data contain hundreds of thousands of clones, 89% of them seen just once; the ten biggest clones take up 2% to 3%. As to treatment: about 20 received Ad26.COV2.S at low or high dose, single or two shots; five or six received placebo; per-sample allocation not given. Repertoires come from day 63 after the first vaccine or placebo injection. Sequenced here: peripheral blood, sampled in a trial of Ad26.COV2.S vaccine versus placebo. Every receptor here comes from a person between 18 and 60 years old who received the Ad26.COV2.S COVID-19 vaccine or a placebo.

The chain joins TRBV24-1 to TRBJ2-7, with 9 positions matching TRBD1. CDR1 and CDR2 from the germline V gene are KGHDR and SFDVKD. The trim removed 4 bases at V and 6 bases at J, leaving 12 bases unmatched. The CDR3 consists of 16 residues. The CDR3 here is CATSDPPGQGNGEQYF. The CDR3 region has the DNA TGTGCCACCAGTGACCCCCCCGGACAGGGGAATGGCGAGCAGTACTTC.

This chain uses TRBV4-1 with TRBJ2-7; D gene ambiguous. Germline assignment: CDR1 MGHRA and CDR2 YSYEKL. This CDR3 contains 15 residues. Trimming removed 0 bases at V and 0 bases at J, with 9 bases between. The CDR3 bases are TGCGCCAGCAGCCAAGATCTTCACGCCTCCTACGAGCAGTACTTC. This codes for CASSQDLHASYEQYF.

The chain is built from TRBV7-3 and TRBJ2-1, with 7 nucleotides matching TRBD2. Germline V lookup: CDR1 SGHTA, CDR2 FQGTGA. CDR3 length: 16 residues. V dropped 1 base and J dropped 10; count of bases not matched to a gene: 13. The CDR3 DNA reads as TGTGCCAGCAGCTTAAGCGGGACGGGGGGACCCGCGGAGCAGTTCTTC. Its protein product is CASSLSGTGGPAEQFF.

This chain joins TRBV6-2 or TRBV6-3 and TRBJ1-5; no definite D call. V lost 0 bases and J 9 bases, leaving 6 bases between the germline ends. Germline V lookup: CDR1 MNHEY, CDR2 SVGEGT. The CDR3 spans 12 residues. As DNA, the CDR3 is TGTGCCAGCAGTTACTCCGTTGTGCCCCAGCATTTT. It codes for CASSYSVVPQHF.

This chain links TRBV19 with TRBJ2-7; 8 nucleotides agree with TRBD1. The trim removed 10 bases at V and 7 bases at J, leaving 12 bases unmatched. The CDR3 covers 13 residues. The germline gives CDR1 LNHDA, CDR2 SQIVND (reference sequence). The CDR3, as DNA: TGTGCCACCTCAGGGCAGGGGGCGGGTGAGCAGTACGTC. This codes for CATSGQGAGEQYV.

In its sample, this clone was seen once. This rearrangement joins TRBV27 to TRBJ1-6; no clear D gene. Trimming pared 3 bases from V and 0 bases from J, leaving 9 bases between. Germline V gene data show CDR1 as MNHEY and CDR2 as SMNVEV (reference sequence). There are 16 residues in the CDR3. DNA of the CDR3: TGTGCCAGCAGTTTCTTCGGGAGCTCCTATAATTCACCCCTCCACTTT. The encoded protein is CASSFFGSSYNSPLHF.

The chain combines TRBV10-3 with TRBJ2-1; D call uncertain. Looked up from germline, CDR1 is ENHRY and CDR2 is SYGVKD. This CDR3 contains 12 residues. Trimming removed 7 bases at V and 5 bases at J, with 9 bases between. The CDR3 sequence: CAIKEWDNEQFF. The CDR3 DNA reads TGTGCCATCAAAGAGTGGGACAATGAGCAGTTCTTC.

CDR3 coding DNA: TGCGCCACCCGACCCGGGACTAGCGTCACAGATACGCAGTATTTT. Amino acids: CATRPGTSVTDTQYF. The chain employs TRBV5-1 and TRBJ2-3; TRBD2 aligns across 10 bases. With V trimmed by 9 bases and J by 2 bases, 9 bases remained unmatched. The germline CDR1 and CDR2 sequences are SGHRS and YFSETQ. The CDR3 sequence is 15 residues long.

J is TRBJ1-3 and V is TRBV9, with D perhaps matching TRBD1 (5 bases). Germline values: CDR1 SGDLS, CDR2 YYNGEE. V was shortened by 3 bases and J by 4 bases, with 14 bases between the two germline ends. This CDR3 is 15 amino acids long. CDR3 DNA: TGTGCCAGCAGCGGGGCCCGGGGCTTGGGAAACACCATATATTTT. This codes for CASSGARGLGNTIYF.

The chain employs TRBV19 and TRBJ2-1; unclear D gene. V was clipped by 1 base and J by 6 bases, with 7 bases between them. The CDR3 covers 13 residues. Looked up from germline, CDR1 is LNHDA and CDR2 is SQIVND (reference sequence). CDR3 loop: CASSIVASNEQFF. CDR3 coding DNA: TGTGCCAGTAGTATAGTAGCTAGCAATGAGCAGTTCTTC.

This clone has just one count. V and J are TRBV28 and TRBJ2-2; possibly TRBD1 or TRBD2 for D (6 bases each). The germline V and J ends were trimmed by 7 bases and 6 bases, with 21 bases remaining between them. Germline CDR1 and CDR2: MDHEN and SYDVKM. The CDR3 covers 16 residues. CDR3: CASTGGGRVGAGELFF. CDR3 coding DNA: TGTGCCAGCACGGGTGGGGGGCGCGTCGGTGCCGGGGAGCTGTTTTTT.

The chain has TRBV27 and TRBJ2-7; the match to TRBD2 covers 14 bases. The germline gives CDR1 MNHEY, CDR2 SMNVEV (reference sequence). This CDR3 has 18 residues. V lost 5 bases and J lost 2; bases outside the gene matches: 11. The CDR3 bases are TGTGCCAGCAGTCCAATCGGGACTAGCGGGAGTCAAACCTACGAGCAGTACGTC. Translation gives CASSPIGTSGSQTYEQYV.

In nucleotides, the CDR3 is TGCGCCAGCTACGGGGGAAGACAGGAGACCCAGTACTTC. It specifies CASYGGRQETQYF. The chain is built from TRBV5-1 and TRBJ2-5; D might be TRBD2 (6 bases). The CDR3 loop spans 13 amino acids. V was pared by 7 bases and J by 5 bases, with 15 bases between. Germline V lookup: CDR1 SGHRS, CDR2 YFSETQ.

The genes are TRBV9 and TRBJ1-1, with D uncertain. Germline CDR1 reads SGDLS; CDR2 reads YYNGEE. The V end lost 3 bases, the J end lost 7 bases, and 10 bases lay between the germline ends. This CDR3 has 12 residues. The CDR3 here is CASSAHLGEAFF. The CDR3 DNA follows: TGTGCCAGCAGCGCTCACTTGGGTGAAGCTTTCTTT.

The DNA for the CDR3 is TGTGCCAGCAGCTTGGCGGGGGGGGACGAGCAGTACTTC. Amino acids: CASSLAGGDEQYF. The J gene is TRBJ2-7, the V gene TRBV5-4; 8 positions match TRBD2. V shed 0 bases and J 5 bases; nucleotides not matched to a gene: 1. The CDR3 loop spans 13 amino acids. The germline V gene encodes CDR1 SGHNT and CDR2 YYREEE (reference sequence). Full variable domain (remainder filled in from reference TRBV5-4 and TRBJ2-7): ETGVTQSPTHLIKTRGQQVTLRCSSQSGHNTVSWYQQALGQGPQFIFQYYREEENGRGNFPPRFSGLQFPNYSSELNVNALELDDSALYLCASSLAGGDEQYFGPGTRLTVT.

The chain joins TRBV5-1 to TRBJ1-2, with D perhaps matching TRBD1 (5 bases). This CDR3 is 13 amino acids long. V was pared by 4 bases and J by 2 bases, with 9 bases between. The germline V gene encodes CDR1 SGHRS and CDR2 YFSETQ. CDR3 coding DNA: TGCGCCAGCAGCGTGACAGAAAACTATGGCTACACCTTC. Its protein is CASSVTENYGYTF. The full variable domain, completed using reference TRBV5-1 and TRBJ1-2, is KAGVTQTPRYLIKTRGQQVTLSCSPISGHRSVSWYQQTPGQGLQFLFEYFSETQRNKGNFPGRFSGRQFSNSRSEMNVSTLELGDSALYLCASSVTENYGYTFGSGTRLTVV.

V and J are TRBV29-1 and TRBJ2-5, with D unclear. The V and J ends lost 5 bases and 4 bases respectively, with 11 bases between them. This CDR3 has 12 amino acids. From germline, CDR1 is SQVTM and CDR2 ANQGSEA. The chain's CDR3 is CSVPQQLETQYF. The CDR3 DNA is TGCAGCGTTCCCCAGCAGTTAGAGACCCAGTACTTC.

The rearrangement joins TRBV7-2 to TRBJ2-7; 8 nucleotides agree with TRBD2. Germline lookup yields CDR1 SGHTA and CDR2 FQGNSA. V was pared by 8 bases and J by 0 bases, with 6 bases of the junction left unmatched. The length of the CDR3 is 14 residues. The CDR3 loop is CASVRGGSSYEQYF. Written as DNA, the CDR3 is TGTGCCAGCGTCCGGGGGGGGAGCTCCTACGAGCAGTACTTC. The variable domain in full, completed from reference TRBV7-2 and TRBJ2-7, reads GAGVSQSPSNKVTEKGKDVELRCDPISGHTALYWYRQSLGQGLEFLIYFQGNSAPDKSGLPSDRFSAERTGGSVSTLTIQRTQQEDSAVYLCASVRGGSSYEQYFGPGTRLTVT.

For this clone: Other DNA sequences in the same sample also yield this CDR3. The V call is TRBV6-2 or TRBV6-3, the J call TRBJ2-1; perhaps D is TRBD1 or TRBD2 (5 bases each). The CDR3 totals 14 residues. CDR1 and CDR2 from the germline V gene are MNHEY and SVGEGT. V lost 2 bases and J 4 bases, leaving 9 bases between the germline ends. The CDR3 DNA reads TGTGCCAGCAGTTACGGGGGAGCTTACAATGAGCAGTTCTTC. Translating it yields CASSYGGAYNEQFF.

This clone was seen a handful of times. J is TRBJ1-1 and V is TRBV30; D ambiguous. Trimming took off 4 bases at V and 6 bases at J, with 9 bases between the two ends. The CDR3 contains 11 residues. Germline CDR1 is GTSNPN and CDR2 is SVGIG (reference sequence). The CDR3 reads CAWILPPEAFF. CDR3 sequence (DNA): TGTGCCTGGATTTTGCCGCCTGAAGCTTTCTTT.

This clone was recorded only once. The chain has TRBV5-1 and TRBJ1-1, with no clear D. The V and J ends lost 2 bases and 7 bases respectively, with 9 bases between them. In germline, CDR1 is SGHRS, CDR2 YFSETQ. The length of the CDR3 is 12 residues. CDR3 DNA: TGCGCCAGCAGCTTTGCCGGAAATGAAGCTTTCTTT. As protein: CASSFAGNEAFF.

This chain uses TRBV11-2 with TRBJ2-7; weak D call: TRBD2 (5 bases). The CDR3 contains 13 residues. V lost 1 base to trimming and J lost 5 bases, with 9 bases between them. Germline loops: CDR1 SGHAT, CDR2 FQNNGV. The CDR3 spells CASSLAAGDEQYF. The CDR3 DNA sequence: TGTGCCAGCAGCTTAGCCGCCGGGGACGAGCAGTACTTC.

A single count supports this clone. The CDR3 sequence: CATSRERATNTGELFF. Here the CDR3 DNA reads TGTGCCACCAGCAGAGAGAGGGCGACAAACACCGGGGAGCTGTTTTTT. The gene calls are TRBV15 and TRBJ2-2; TRBD2 might be the D (5 bases). CDR3 length: 16 amino acids. Trimming shortened V by 0 bases and J by 2 bases, and 10 bases separated the two germline ends. Germline-derived CDR1 and CDR2 are LNHNV and YYDKDF (reference sequence).

The chain carries TRBV15 and TRBJ2-7; TRBD1 matches 7 bases. This CDR3 is built from 15 residues. Germline CDR1 and CDR2: LNHNV and YYDKDF (reference sequence). The V segment lost 0 bases and the J segment 1 base; nucleotides outside the gene matches: 3. CDR3 protein: CATSREPGQSYEQYF. The CDR3 coding sequence is TGTGCCACCAGCAGAGAGCCGGGACAGTCCTACGAGCAGTACTTC.

J is TRBJ2-7 and V is TRBV14, with TRBD1 matching 10 bases. Germline V gene sequence: CDR1 SGHDN, CDR2 FVKESK. The length of the CDR3 is 16 residues. Unmatched junction bases numbered 12, after V lost 1 base and J lost 9 bases. In DNA form, the CDR3 reads TGTGCCAGCAGCCAAGGGGCCGACAGGGGGCCAGTGGGGCAGTACTTC. Protein: CASSQGADRGPVGQYF.

This chain connects TRBV4-2 to TRBJ1-1; D remains ambiguous. The CDR3 is 15 amino acids. The V and J ends lost 0 bases and 5 bases respectively, with 13 bases between them. CDR1 LGHNA and CDR2 YNFKEQ come from the germline V gene. Here the CDR3 reads CASSQDMVSGTEAFF. CDR3 coding DNA: TGTGCCAGCAGCCAAGACATGGTCAGTGGTACTGAAGCTTTCTTT.

This chain connects TRBV25-1 to TRBJ2-1, with D possibly matching TRBD1 (5 bases). With 8 bases removed from V and 8 bases from J, the gap between germline ends came to 19 bases. CDR3 size: 14 residues. Germline-derived CDR1 and CDR2 are MGHDK and SYGVNS. The CDR3 bases are TGTGCCAGCGGTAGAAGGGGCGGAATCCATGAGCAGTTCTTC. It encodes CASGRRGGIHEQFF.

The rearrangement uses TRBV7-8 and TRBJ1-5; D unresolved. CDR3 length equals 14 residues. CDR1 is SGHVS and CDR2 is FQNEAQ in the germline V gene. V was shortened by 1 base and J by 4 bases, with 8 bases between the two germline ends. CDR3 in amino acids: CASSLGVGNQPQHF. CDR3 bases: TGTGCCAGCAGCTTAGGGGTTGGGAATCAGCCCCAGCATTTT.

V usage is TRBV9 and J usage is TRBJ1-1; possible D gene TRBD1, 5 bases. This CDR3 comprises 16 residues. Between the trimmed V and J ends, which lost 4 bases and 3 bases, there was a span of 19 bases. The germline V gene encodes CDR1 SGDLS and CDR2 YYNGEE. The chain's CDR3 is CASSPRPFQGDTEAFF. The CDR3 coding sequence is TGTGCCAGCAGCCCAAGACCGTTCCAGGGTGACACTGAAGCTTTCTTT. The full variable domain, completed using reference TRBV9 and TRBJ1-1, is DSGVTQTPKHLITATGQRVTLRCSPRSGDLSVYWYQQSLDQGLQFLIQYYNGEERAKGNILERFSAQQFPDLHSELNLSSLELGDSALYFCASSPRPFQGDTEAFFGQGTRLTVV.

This rearrangement joins TRBV7-6 to TRBJ1-1, with D unresolved. CDR3 length equals 15 residues. V was clipped by 0 bases and J by 6 bases, with 14 bases between them. Germline V gene data show CDR1 as SGHVS and CDR2 as FNYEAQ. CDR3 loop: CASSLAPSLGSEAFF. CDR3 DNA sequence: TGTGCCAGCAGCTTAGCGCCCAGCCTGGGATCTGAAGCTTTCTTT.